These 20 T cell receptor beta chains originate from one sample sequenced in a study of cytomegalovirus exposure and HLA in healthy donors. PCR involved 60 Vbeta and 13 Jbeta primers. Libraries were prepared by immunoSEQ multiplex PCR; TCRdb keeps only in-frame clonotypes and omits some of them. The data contain about 59,000 clones, 65% to 90% of them singletons. Sequenced: PBMCs. The source is a human donor in good health.

The chain uses TRBV6-4 and TRBJ2-3; TRBD2 aligns across 7 bases. With 3 bases clipped from V and 0 bases from J, the junction kept 0 bases outside the gene matches. The CDR3 is made up of 14 amino acids. Germline V gene data show CDR1 as MRHNA and CDR2 as SNTAGT. The CDR3 bases are TGTGCCAGCAGTGAAGCGGGGAGCACAGATACGCAGTATTTT. It encodes CASSEAGSTDTQYF.

The chain has TRBV27 and TRBJ2-5; the D gene is possibly TRBD1 (5 bases). CDR1 is MNHEY and CDR2 is SMNVEV in the germline V gene (reference sequence). V was pared by 4 bases and J by 0 bases, with 9 bases between. The CDR3 is made up of 14 amino acids. For the CDR3, the DNA is TGTGCCAGCAGTTCGGACACCTACCAAGAGACCCAGTACTTC. Encoded protein: CASSSDTYQETQYF.

This chain connects TRBV7-9 to TRBJ2-1; 14 bases are shared with TRBD2. CDR1 and CDR2 from the germline V gene are SEHNR and FQNEAQ (reference sequence). The CDR3 is made up of 17 amino acids. V shed 5 bases and J 7 bases; nucleotides not matched to a gene: 10. CDR3: CASSLQTSGRGENEQFF. The CDR3 nucleotides are TGTGCCAGCAGCCTACAGACTAGCGGGAGGGGGGAGAATGAGCAGTTCTTC.

The genes are TRBV2 and TRBJ1-6; D is unclear. The CDR3 loop spans 15 amino acids. The V gene's germline CDR1 is SNHLY and CDR2 FYNNEI. The V end lost 1 base, the J end lost 0 bases, and 4 bases lay between the germline ends. The CDR3 loop is CASSEESSYNSPLHF. In nucleotides, the CDR3 is TGTGCCAGCAGTGAAGAGAGCTCCTATAATTCACCCCTCCACTTT.

V is TRBV11-2 and J is TRBJ2-1, with 11 nucleotides matching TRBD2. Trimming removed 0 bases from V and 6 bases from J; junction bases left unmatched: 13. The V gene's germline CDR1 is SGHAT and CDR2 FQNNGV. This CDR3 has 19 residues. For the CDR3, the DNA is TGTGCCAGCAGCTTAGACTTTGGACTAGCGGGCCTAGGGGGCAATGAGCAGTTCTTC. Amino acid sequence: CASSLDFGLAGLGGNEQFF.

This chain connects TRBV5-8 to TRBJ2-5; 7 bases agree with TRBD1. The end of the DNA aligns better with TRBJ2-7, so the J call may be wrong. From germline, CDR1 is SGHTS and CDR2 YDEGEE. This CDR3 is built from 15 residues. Here the CDR3 DNA reads TGTGCCAGCAGCACCCCCGGGACAGTGATGTACGAGCAGTACTTC. This gives the protein CASSTPGTVMYEQYF.

The chain links TRBV7-8 to TRBJ1-2; TRBD1 matches 8 bases. CDR1 and CDR2 from the germline V gene are SGHVS and FQNEAQ. Trimming cost V 5 bases and J 5 bases; bases outside gene matches: 13. There are 16 residues in the CDR3. As DNA, the CDR3 is TGTGCCAGCAGCCCGGACAGGGCCGGGTGGGGTTATGGCTACACCTTC. Translated: CASSPDRAGWGYGYTF.

The chain links TRBV18 to TRBJ2-1; 7 bases match TRBD1. Germline V gene data show CDR1 as KGHSH and CDR2 as LQKENI. This CDR3 has 15 residues. V lost 5 bases and J lost 5; bases outside the gene matches: 9. The CDR3 DNA is TGTGCCAGCTCATTTATCCAGGGGGAGAACAATGAGCAGTTCTTC. Amino acids: CASSFIQGENNEQFF. Looking up the rest from reference TRBV18 and TRBJ2-1 gives the full variable domain: NAGVMQNPRHLVRRRGQEARLRCSPMKGHSHVYWYRQLPEEGLKFMVYLQKENIIDESGMPKERFSAEFPKEGPSILRIQQVVRGDSAAYFCASSFIQGENNEQFFGPGTRLTVL.

CDR3 in amino acids: CASSLGDISKETQYF. The CDR3 coding sequence is TGTGCCAGCAGCTTGGGGGACATCAGTAAGGAGACCCAGTACTTC. The rearrangement links TRBV7-9 to TRBJ2-5, with D possibly matching TRBD1 (6 bases). The CDR3 length is 15 residues. The ends were cut back, 3 bases at V and 5 bases at J, with 16 bases in the middle. Germline-derived CDR1 and CDR2 are SEHNR and FQNEAQ (reference sequence).

The chain combines TRBV19 with TRBJ2-7, with 7 bases identical to TRBD1. V lost 5 bases and J lost 3; bases outside the gene matches: 7. The CDR3 totals 14 residues. Germline lookup yields CDR1 LNHDA and CDR2 SQIVND (reference sequence). The DNA of the CDR3 is TGTGCCAGTAGTTACCGGGACAGCAACTACGAGCAGTACTTC. It yields the protein CASSYRDSNYEQYF. The variable domain in full, completed from reference TRBV19 and TRBJ2-7, reads DGGITQSPKYLFRKEGQNVTLSCEQNLNHDAMYWYRQDPGQGLRLIYYSQIVNDFQKGDIAEGYSVSREKKESFPLTVTSAQKNPTAFYLCASSYRDSNYEQYFGPGTRLTVT.

The chain joins TRBV7-3 to TRBJ2-7; 7 nucleotides align to TRBD1. Trimming at V came to 8 bases and at J to 6 bases, leaving 10 bases not matched to a gene. The CDR3 covers 13 residues. CDR1 is SGHTA and CDR2 is FQGTGA in the germline V gene. CDR3 nucleotides: TGTGCCAGCTCCGGACAGGTCGGAGGCGAGCAGTACTTC. Translating gives CASSGQVGGEQYF.

The chain uses TRBV28 and TRBJ1-1, with D possibly being TRBD1 (6 bases). The CDR3 is made up of 15 amino acids. Germline V gene lookup returns CDR1 MDHEN and CDR2 SYDVKM. The V and J ends lost 5 bases and 4 bases respectively, with 17 bases between them. In nucleotides, the CDR3 is TGTGCCAGCAGTCCGACCTCACAGGGCTTCACTGAAGCTTTCTTT. The encoded protein is CASSPTSQGFTEAFF.

V is TRBV7-3 and J is TRBJ2-3; 7 bases fit TRBD2. CDR3 size: 15 residues. Unmatched junction bases numbered 4, after V lost 1 base and J lost 3 bases. The germline gives CDR1 SGHTA, CDR2 FQGTGA. In DNA form, the CDR3 reads TGTGCCAGCAGCTTAAATGGCGGGGGTACAGATACGCAGTATTTT. Protein: CASSLNGGGTDTQYF.

The CDR3 DNA is TGCGCCAGCAGCCAAGATCTGAGGGCCCCGGGGACCCAGTACTTC. Amino acid sequence: CASSQDLRAPGTQYF. V gene TRBV4-3 combines with J gene TRBJ2-5, with D possibly matching TRBD2 (5 bases). The germline gives CDR1 LGHNA, CDR2 YSLEER. Trimming left V 0 bases short and J 7 bases short, with 15 bases between. The CDR3 extends over 15 amino acids.

The rearrangement joins TRBV6-6 to TRBJ2-7; TRBD1 agrees at 7 bases. Germline CDR1 is MNHNY and CDR2 is SVGAGI (reference sequence). V was clipped by 6 bases and J by 2 bases; unmatched bases: 7. The CDR3 runs 14 residues. The CDR3 DNA is TGTGCCAGCAGGCACCGGGGACAGCCCTACGAGCAGTACTTC. Its translation: CASRHRGQPYEQYF.

The J gene is TRBJ2-5, the V gene TRBV7-2, with D tentatively TRBD2 (6 bases). From germline, CDR1 is SGHTA and CDR2 FQGNSA. The CDR3 loop spans 14 amino acids. Trimming took 5 bases from V and 5 from J, leaving 15 bases between them. Written as DNA, the CDR3 is TGTGCCAGCAGCCCAAGTGGTCGGGAGGAGACCCAGTACTTC. Protein product: CASSPSGREETQYF.

The gene calls are TRBV19 and TRBJ1-1; 10 bases fit TRBD1. The germline gives CDR1 LNHDA, CDR2 SQIVND (reference sequence). The J segment lost 3 bases and the V segment lost 5 bases, leaving 9 bases of the junction unmatched. The CDR3 runs 16 residues. In DNA, the CDR3 is TGTGCCAGTAGTCTCAGGACAGGGGGTTTGGACACTGAAGCTTTCTTT. Amino acids: CASSLRTGGLDTEAFF.

The V and J genes are TRBV2 and TRBJ1-2; a weak D match, TRBD1 (5 bases). Deletions cut 9 bases from V and 5 bases from J, with 19 bases between. Germline V gives CDR1 SNHLY, CDR2 FYNNEI. There are 14 residues in the CDR3. CDR3 amino acids: CARTEMQGRYGYTF. CDR3 nucleotides: TGTGCCAGGACTGAGATGCAGGGCCGATATGGCTACACCTTC.

V and J are TRBV7-3 and TRBJ2-6; perhaps TRBD2 as D (5 bases). From germline, CDR1 is SGHTA and CDR2 FQGTGA. Trimming removed 2 bases from V and 0 bases from J, with 8 bases in between. This CDR3 has 16 amino acids. The CDR3 sequence: CASSLGGSSGANVLTF. For the CDR3, the DNA is TGTGCCAGCAGCTTAGGTGGGAGCTCTGGGGCCAACGTCCTGACTTTC.

Here the CDR3 reads CASSSEGLAGYNEQFF. In DNA form, the CDR3 reads TGTGCCAGCAGCTCCGAAGGACTAGCGGGTTACAATGAGCAGTTCTTC. The V gene is TRBV5-4, the J gene TRBJ2-1; 11 bases fit TRBD2. This CDR3 comprises 16 residues. Trimming cost V 3 bases and J 4 bases; bases outside gene matches: 6. Germline CDR1 reads SGHNT; CDR2 reads YYREEE (reference sequence).